What follows describes a single T cell receptor beta chain. Clones were read by immunoSEQ multiplex PCR, and TCRdb kept only the in-frame ones, dropping some. The sample holds some 410,000 clones, roughly 90% seen once. As to treatment: about 20 received Ad26.COV2.S at low or high dose, single or two shots; a few received placebo; per-sample allocation not given. Day 63 following the first vaccine or placebo injection was when the samples were taken. An Ad26 vector expressing Wuhan-strain SARS-CoV-2 spike constituted the vaccine. This sample stems from a study of Ad26.COV2.S vaccination and SARS-CoV-2 variants. Study details: Donor was assigned to the Ad26.COV2.S arm of trial COV1001.

The CDR3 runs to 14 residues. The V call is TRBV21-1, the J call TRBJ2-4; TRBD2 is the table's D call, not checked against the DNA. TRBV21-1 is marked as a pseudogene. The specimen comprised peripheral blood, sampled in a trial of Ad26.COV2.S vaccine versus placebo. The clonotype was recovered from a person between 18 and 65 years old who received the Ad26.COV2.S COVID-19 vaccine or a placebo. This chain's CDR3 is CATNGGVAKNIQYF. DNA for the CDR3: TGTGCCACCAACGGCGGAGTAGCCAAAAACATTCAGTACTTC.